The 7 T cell receptor beta chains in this list originate from one sample, sequenced in a study of preoperative IRX-2 immunotherapy in early breast cancer. Treatment noted: preoperative locoregional IRX-2 cytokine immunotherapy. Measured with immunoSEQ multiplex PCR; TCRdb has only the in-frame clones, and not every one. The sample includes roughly 27,000 clones, roughly four fifths of them seen just once. This material consisted of lymph node tissue, taken after IRX-2 immunotherapy. Source of these receptors: a human donor with breast cancer.

The chain is built from TRBV11-3 and TRBJ2-1, with 7 bases fitting TRBD2. Germline V gene data show CDR1 as SGHNT and CDR2 as YENEEA. The CDR3 has 16 residues. V shed 6 bases and J 8 bases; nucleotides not matched to a gene: 16. DNA for the CDR3: TGTGCCAGCAGGGTCGGACTAGTAGGTTTAGGCGATGAGCAGTTCTTC. The encoded protein is CASRVGLVGLGDEQFF.

The V and J genes are TRBV23-1 and TRBJ2-5; D may be TRBD1 (5 bases). Being an ORF, TRBV23-1 has a function that is uncertain. Trimming left V 6 bases short and J 3 bases short, with 17 bases between. The CDR3 contains 15 residues. This CDR3 reads CASSQAGLREETQYF. The DNA for the CDR3 is TGCGCCAGCAGCCAGGCAGGGCTGAGAGAAGAGACCCAGTACTTC.

Remarks on this clone: At one of its ends the junction is not consistent with the germline gene, which may arise from a read error. The genes are TRBV19 and TRBJ2-2; D call uncertain. The CDR3 loop spans 15 amino acids. Per germline, CDR1 LNHDA and CDR2 SQIVND (reference sequence). Written as DNA, the CDR3 is TGTGCCAATAGTATAAGAGGATGGTCGACCGGGGAGCTGTTTTTT. As protein: CANSIRGWSTGELFF.

The chain couples TRBV14 to TRBJ2-1; TRBD1 or TRBD2 may be the D gene (6 bases each). The germline V and J ends were trimmed by 0 bases and 9 bases, with 21 bases remaining between them. Germline loops: CDR1 SGHDN, CDR2 FVKESK. The CDR3 covers 17 residues. CDR3: CASSQEGLFRGGSEQFF. CDR3 in DNA: TGTGCCAGCAGCCAAGAGGGTTTATTCAGGGGAGGTAGTGAGCAGTTCTTC.

This chain uses TRBV11-3 with TRBJ1-1; D is undetermined. Trimming took off 5 bases at V and 1 base at J, with 11 bases between the two ends. The CDR3 runs to 14 residues. Germline CDR1 is SGHNT and CDR2 is YENEEA. The CDR3 DNA reads TGTGCCAGCAGCCTGTTGGACGGGAACACTGAAGCTTTCTTT. Its protein is CASSLLDGNTEAFF.

This clone was detected a few times. V and J are TRBV6-8 and TRBJ2-5, with TRBD2 as a possible D gene (6 bases). Germline V CDR1 and CDR2: MNHGY, SAAAGT. The germline V and J ends were trimmed by 5 bases and 4 bases, with 17 bases remaining between them. The CDR3 runs to 15 residues. The CDR3 region is CASSTAREKVETQYF. The CDR3 bases are TGTGCCAGCAGTACTGCCCGGGAGAAGGTAGAGACCCAGTACTTC.

This chain links TRBV29-1 with TRBJ2-7, with TRBD1 as a possible D gene (5 bases). The V end lost 7 bases, the J end lost 7 bases, and 17 bases lay between the germline ends. Germline V gene lookup returns CDR1 SQVTM and CDR2 ANQGSEA. The CDR3 is 12 residues long. The CDR3 bases are TGCAGCGCCGAAGAAGGATCAGGGGAGCAGTACTTC. Its protein product is CSAEEGSGEQYF.